The 27 T cell receptor beta chains below were found in one sample sequenced in a study of molecular identifiers for immune sequencing clone quantification. Each CDR3 protein is one row after TCRdb ran MiXCR on the PCR reads. There are fewer than 350,000 distinct CDR3 sequences in the sample; about 23% occur only once, and 0.74% lies in the top ten. Sequencing was carried out using naive CD8+ T cells from blood, with Jurkat cell RNA spiked in. Specified subset: FACS-sorted CD8+CD4-CCR7+CD45RA+ naive T cells. These receptors all stem from a human donor in good health. Some libraries in this study had Jurkat cell RNA spiked in.

This clonotype was seen repeatedly, ten times or more. The V call is TRBV7-6, the J call TRBJ2-2, with a tentative D call TRBD2 (6 bases). V dropped 4 bases and J dropped 7 bases, with 10 bases sitting between them. Germline assignment: CDR1 SGHVS and CDR2 FNYEAQ. The CDR3 totals 13 residues. The CDR3 loop reads CASSSSGHGELFF. CDR3 DNA: TGTGCCAGCAGCTCAAGCGGGCACGGGGAGCTGTTTTTT.

With respect to this clonotype: This CDR3 fails to terminate in the conserved phenylalanine or tryptophan, so it likely reflects a read error. V and J are TRBV19 and TRBJ1-5, with D possibly TRBD1 on 5 matching bases. Trimming took off 1 base at V and 7 bases at J, with 5 bases between the two ends. Germline CDR1 is LNHDA and CDR2 is SQIVND (reference sequence). The CDR3 loop spans 12 amino acids. The CDR3: CASSIGGQPQHY. CDR3 coding DNA: TGTGCCAGTAGTATAGGGGGCCAGCCCCAGCATTAT.

This sequence joins TRBV2 and TRBJ1-4, with 10 nucleotides matching TRBD1. V gave up 7 bases and J gave up 6 bases; unmatched junction bases: 11. Germline values: CDR1 SNHLY, CDR2 FYNNEI. The CDR3 is made up of 16 amino acids. The CDR3 here is CASTPSAGTGDEKLFF. The CDR3 DNA sequence: TGTGCCAGCACCCCCTCCGCCGGGACAGGGGATGAAAAACTGTTTTTT.

This clonotype was counted a single time. This may stem from a read error, because a much larger clone lies one nucleotide away. V usage is TRBV7-2 and J usage is TRBJ1-3; D remains ambiguous. CDR3 length: 16 amino acids. Trimming removed 6 bases from V and 0 bases from J, with 15 bases in between. CDR1 is SGHTA and CDR2 is FQGNSA in the germline V gene. CDR3 amino acids: CASRSARSNSGNTIYF. The CDR3, as DNA: TGTGCCAGCAGATCAGCCAGGAGTAACTCTGGAAACACCATATATTTT.

This clonotype was recorded a few times. The chain joins TRBV2 to TRBJ2-5; D possibly corresponds to TRBD1 (6 bases). With 4 bases removed from V and 3 bases from J, the gap between germline ends came to 15 bases. Germline V gene lookup returns CDR1 SNHLY and CDR2 FYNNEI. This CDR3 comprises 15 residues. The CDR3 region is CASSVGAVIEETQYF. As DNA, the CDR3 is TGTGCCAGCAGTGTGGGGGCGGTGATCGAAGAGACCCAGTACTTC. The whole variable domain, remainder taken from reference TRBV2 and TRBJ2-5, is EPEVTQTPSHQVTQMGQEVILRCVPISNHLYFYWYRQILGQKVEFLVSFYNNEISEKSEIFDDQFSVERPDGSNFTLKIRSTKLEDSAMYFCASSVGAVIEETQYFGPGTRLLVL.

This clonotype was counted between two and nine times. The V gene is TRBV11-2, the J gene TRBJ2-3; 9 positions match TRBD2. V gave up 1 base and J gave up 11 bases; unmatched junction bases: 10. The length of the CDR3 is 15 residues. Germline V CDR1 and CDR2: SGHAT, FQNNGV. The CDR3: CASSLAIAGGPGQYF. The CDR3 DNA follows: TGTGCCAGCAGCTTAGCCATTGCGGGAGGGCCTGGGCAGTATTTT.

The chain uses TRBV11-2 and TRBJ1-1; no firm D call. The germline V and J ends were trimmed by 10 bases and 0 bases, with 6 bases remaining between them. Per germline, CDR1 SGHAT and CDR2 FQNNGV. The CDR3 has 11 amino acids. The CDR3 DNA follows: TGTGCCATTACAGTGAACACTGAAGCTTTCTTT. Translating it yields CAITVNTEAFF. The variable domain in full, completed from reference TRBV11-2 and TRBJ1-1, reads EAGVAQSPRYKIIEKRQSVAFWCNPISGHATLYWYQQILGQGPKLLIQFQNNGVVDDSQLPKDRFSAERLKGVDSTLKIQPAKLEDSAVYLCAITVNTEAFFGQGTRLTVV.

Remarks on this clonotype: The CDR3 carries no conserved terminal phenylalanine or tryptophan, so it likely arises from a read error. The genes are TRBV7-2 and TRBJ2-7; perhaps TRBD2 as D (6 bases). CDR1 and CDR2 from the germline V gene are SGHTA and FQGNSA. Trimming left V 3 bases short and J 3 bases short, with 9 bases between. The CDR3 totals 13 residues. In nucleotides, the CDR3 is TGTGCCAGCAGCTTGGGACTCCGCTACGAGCAGTACCTC. This codes for CASSLGLRYEQYL.

The rearrangement uses TRBV3-1 and TRBJ2-1, with 8 positions matching TRBD2. The junction had 6 bases not matched to a gene; V was cut back by 0 bases and J by 8 bases. Germline CDR1 and CDR2: LGHDT and YNNKEL (reference sequence). CDR3 length: 15 amino acids. CDR3 in amino acids: CASSQDTGGADEQFF. The CDR3 coding sequence is TGTGCCAGCAGCCAAGACACCGGGGGGGCAGATGAGCAGTTCTTC.

The chain links TRBV9 to TRBJ2-7; the match to TRBD1 covers 7 bases. The J segment lost 4 bases and the V segment lost 2 bases, leaving 12 bases of the junction unmatched. The CDR3 spans 16 residues. Germline CDR1 reads SGDLS; CDR2 reads YYNGEE. The chain's CDR3 is CASSVFSGQSTYEQYF. CDR3 nucleotides: TGTGCCAGCAGCGTTTTTTCGGGACAGTCAACTTACGAGCAGTACTTC.

Details on this clonotype: A much more abundant neighbour one base away suggests this may be a read error. The V and J genes are TRBV29-1 and TRBJ1-2; unclear D gene. CDR3 length: 11 residues. Germline-derived CDR1 and CDR2 are SQVTM and ANQGSEA. The CDR3 bases are TGCTGCGTTGAGCTGATCTATGGCTACACCTTC. Protein product: CCVELIYGYTF.

Regarding this clonotype: This could be a read error, since a much larger clone is one nucleotide away. The J gene is TRBJ1-1, the V gene TRBV5-6; 12 bases align to TRBD1. The CDR3 is made up of 16 amino acids. Germline V gene sequence: CDR1 SGHDT, CDR2 YYEEEE. DNA of the CDR3: TGTGCCGGCAGCTGGGACAGGGGGCCGGTGAACACTGAAGCTTTCTTT. Its protein product is CAGSWDRGPVNTEAFF.

The chain joins TRBV2 to TRBJ2-5; 13 bases map to TRBD2. The ends lost 4 bases at V and 3 bases at J; junction bases unmatched: 11. Looked up from germline, CDR1 is SNHLY and CDR2 is FYNNEI. CDR3 length equals 18 residues. The CDR3 DNA is TGTGCCAGCAGTGGACTAGCGGGGGGCTTCCAAAAAAAAGAGACCCAGTACTTC. Translated, it gives CASSGLAGGFQKKETQYF.

Regarding this clonotype: A much larger clone is a single base away; this may be a read error. The V gene is TRBV7-2, the J gene TRBJ2-3, with D possibly matching TRBD2 (7 bases). V lost 6 bases and J 3 bases, leaving 19 bases between the germline ends. The CDR3 spans 16 residues. Germline V gene data show CDR1 as SGHTA and CDR2 as FQGNSA. The CDR3 nucleotides are TGTGCCAGCAGGGGGGGGGCAGGGGTCGCAACAGATACGCAGTATTTT. This sequence encodes CASRGGAGVATDTQYF.

Concerning this clonotype itself: This clone may be a read error of a much larger clone one base away. The V gene is TRBV4-1, the J gene TRBJ1-5; D remains unclear. Trimming left V 5 bases short and J 1 base short, with 12 bases between. Germline-derived CDR1 and CDR2 are MGHRA and YSYEKL. This CDR3 has 15 residues. The CDR3 reads CASSAGSGSNQPQHF. Here the CDR3 DNA reads TGCGCCAGCAGCGCCGGGTCGGGGAGCAATCAGCCCCAGCATTTT.

As to this clonotype: Being one base from a much bigger clone, this may be a read error. CDR3 DNA sequence: TGTGCCAGCGCCCCCCCAGTTGAGGGGGAGCAGTTCTTC. Translating gives CASAPPVEGEQFF. The J gene is TRBJ2-1, the V gene TRBV13, with D perhaps assigned TRBD1 or TRBD2 (5 bases each). From germline, CDR1 is PRHDT and CDR2 FYEKMQ (reference sequence). CDR3 size: 13 residues. Trimming shortened V by 8 bases and J by 10 bases, and 18 bases separated the two germline ends.

This chain joins TRBV12-3 or TRBV12-4 and TRBJ2-1; the match to TRBD2 covers 8 bases. The CDR3 has 13 residues. Trimming cost V 7 bases and J 5 bases; bases outside gene matches: 4. As DNA, the CDR3 is TGTGCCAGCAAGACTAGCGAACACAATGAGCAGTTCTTC. As protein: CASKTSEHNEQFF.

This clonotype was found a few times. This chain links TRBV5-1 with TRBJ2-7; TRBD1 might be the D (6 bases). Germline CDR1 is SGHRS and CDR2 is YFSETQ. The CDR3 contains 17 residues. Trimming pared 3 bases from V and 0 bases from J, leaving 19 bases between. CDR3 nucleotide sequence: TGCGCCAGCAGCTACTACCCCGACAGGCGCAGCTCCTACGAGCAGTACTTC. Its protein product is CASSYYPDRRSSYEQYF. Full variable domain (remainder filled in from reference TRBV5-1 and TRBJ2-7): KAGVTQTPRYLIKTRGQQVTLSCSPISGHRSVSWYQQTPGQGLQFLFEYFSETQRNKGNFPGRFSGRQFSNSRSEMNVSTLELGDSALYLCASSYYPDRRSSYEQYFGPGTRLTVT.

This clonotype has ten or more counts. The V gene is TRBV7-2, the J gene TRBJ2-7; 11 bases agree with TRBD2. The V gene end was trimmed by 5 bases and the J gene end by 3 bases; junction bases not matched to a gene: 6. Germline V gives CDR1 SGHTA, CDR2 FQGNSA. CDR3 length: 15 amino acids. CDR3 in amino acids: CASSIVAGGNYEQYF. CDR3 nucleotide sequence: TGTGCCAGCAGCATTGTAGCGGGGGGGAACTACGAGCAGTACTTC.

In its sample, this clonotype was seen many times. The J gene is TRBJ2-3, the V gene TRBV12-3 or TRBV12-4; 9 bases fit TRBD1. The CDR3 is 16 amino acids. The trim removed 0 bases at V and 5 bases at J, leaving 6 bases unmatched. CDR3 in DNA: TGTGCCAGCAGTTTAGCTAGGACAGGGGAGGTAGATACGCAGTATTTT. It codes for CASSLARTGEVDTQYF.

This clonotype occurred many times. The chain carries TRBV4-1 and TRBJ2-7, with D possibly matching TRBD2 (6 bases). The CDR3 totals 15 residues. CDR1 is MGHRA, CDR2 YSYEKL, per germline. The germline V and J ends were trimmed by 2 bases and 6 bases, with 17 bases remaining between them. This CDR3 reads CASSQSRGSVFEQYF. CDR3 sequence (DNA): TGCGCCAGCAGCCAAAGCCGGGGGTCCGTGTTCGAGCAGTACTTC.

CDR3 DNA sequence: TGTGCCAGCAGCGTCAAGTGTCAAGAGACCCAGTACTTC. Protein product: CASSVKCQETQYF. V usage is TRBV9 and J usage is TRBJ2-5; D is undetermined. In germline, CDR1 is SGDLS, CDR2 YYNGEE. With 2 bases removed from V and 2 bases from J, the gap between germline ends came to 7 bases. This CDR3 comprises 13 residues. Full variable domain (missing parts from reference TRBV9 and TRBJ2-5): DSGVTQTPKHLITATGQRVTLRCSPRSGDLSVYWYQQSLDQGLQFLIQYYNGEERAKGNILERFSAQQFPDLHSELNLSSLELGDSALYFCASSVKCQETQYFGPGTRLLVL.

Turning to this clonotype: Since a much larger clone is just one base distant, this may be a read error. The rearrangement uses TRBV9 and TRBJ1-1; D might be TRBD1 (6 bases). The length of the CDR3 is 13 residues. CDR1 and CDR2 from the germline V gene are SGDLS and YYNGEE. The CDR3: CASSVSGGTEALF. CDR3 nucleotide sequence: TGTGCCAGCAGCGTATCTGGGGGCACTGAAGCTCTCTTT.

This clonotype has a count of ten or more. V gene TRBV28 combines with J gene TRBJ2-2, with D unclear. The V gene lost 7 bases and the J gene lost 7 bases, with 7 bases spanning the gap. The germline V gene has CDR1 MDHEN and CDR2 SYDVKM. There are 11 residues in the CDR3. CDR3 in amino acids: CASTKVGELFF. CDR3 coding DNA: TGTGCCAGCACTAAAGTCGGGGAGCTGTTTTTT.

In this sample, this clonotype turned up many times. The chain carries TRBV7-9 and TRBJ2-2; a weak D match, TRBD2 (5 bases). With 3 bases removed from V and 4 bases from J, the gap between germline ends came to 12 bases. The germline gives CDR1 SEHNR, CDR2 FQNEAQ (reference sequence). The length of the CDR3 is 15 residues. In DNA form, the CDR3 reads TGTGCCAGCAGCTTGGTAGCGTCGGTCACCGGGGAGCTGTTTTTT. It specifies CASSLVASVTGELFF.

This clonotype was counted ten times or more. The chain couples TRBV25-1 to TRBJ2-1; 7 bases line up with TRBD2. The length of the CDR3 is 15 residues. The V and J ends lost 4 bases and 4 bases, in that order; junction bases with no gene match: 7. CDR1 and CDR2 (germline): MGHDK, SYGVNS. CDR3 sequence reads: CASSGGLAGYNEQFF. The CDR3 coding sequence is TGTGCCAGCAGTGGCGGGTTAGCGGGTTACAATGAGCAGTTCTTC.

This clonotype occurred many times. V is TRBV5-1 and J is TRBJ2-7; D is uncertain. This CDR3 spans 13 amino acids. V lost 0 bases and J 3 bases, leaving 7 bases between the germline ends. Germline loops: CDR1 SGHRS, CDR2 YFSETQ. CDR3 protein: CASSLDIGYEQYF. In nucleotides, the CDR3 is TGCGCCAGCAGCTTGGACATAGGCTACGAGCAGTACTTC.